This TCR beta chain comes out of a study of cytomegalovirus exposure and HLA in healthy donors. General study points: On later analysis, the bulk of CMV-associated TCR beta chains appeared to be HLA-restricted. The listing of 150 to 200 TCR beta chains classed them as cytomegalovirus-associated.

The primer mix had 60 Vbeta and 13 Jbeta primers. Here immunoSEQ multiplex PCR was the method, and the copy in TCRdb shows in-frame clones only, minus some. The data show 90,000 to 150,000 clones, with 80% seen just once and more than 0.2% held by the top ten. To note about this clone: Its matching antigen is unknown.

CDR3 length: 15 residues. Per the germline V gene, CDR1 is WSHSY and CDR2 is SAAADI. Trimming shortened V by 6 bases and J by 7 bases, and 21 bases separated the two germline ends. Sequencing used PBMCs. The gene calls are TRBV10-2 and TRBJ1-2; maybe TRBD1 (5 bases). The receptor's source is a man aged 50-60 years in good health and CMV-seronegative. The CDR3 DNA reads TGCGCCAGCAGCGTGGACACCTCATTTCGTAGTGGCTACACCTTC. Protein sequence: CASSVDTSFRSGYTF.